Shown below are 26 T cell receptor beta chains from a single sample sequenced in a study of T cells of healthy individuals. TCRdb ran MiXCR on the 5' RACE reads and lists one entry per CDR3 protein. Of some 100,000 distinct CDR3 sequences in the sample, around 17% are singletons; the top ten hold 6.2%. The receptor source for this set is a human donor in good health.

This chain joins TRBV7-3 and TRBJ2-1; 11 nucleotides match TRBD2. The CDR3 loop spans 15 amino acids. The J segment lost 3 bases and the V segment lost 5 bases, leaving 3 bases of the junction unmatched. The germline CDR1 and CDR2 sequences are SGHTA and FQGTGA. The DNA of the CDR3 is TGTGCCAGCAGCCTTAGCGGGGGGGGCTACAATGAGCAGTTCTTC. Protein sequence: CASSLSGGGYNEQFF.

The CDR3 nucleotides are TGTGCCAGCACCCCGACAGAGAACACCGGGGAGCTGTTTTTT. As protein: CASTPTENTGELFF. The chain links TRBV12-3 or TRBV12-4 to TRBJ2-2; TRBD1 might be the D (5 bases). The CDR3 covers 14 residues. V lost 7 bases and J 1 base, leaving 10 bases between the germline ends.

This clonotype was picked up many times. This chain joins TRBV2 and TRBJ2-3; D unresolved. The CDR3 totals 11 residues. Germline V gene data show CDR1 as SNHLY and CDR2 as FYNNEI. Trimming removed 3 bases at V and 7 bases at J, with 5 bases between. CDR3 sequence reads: CASSEAYTQYF. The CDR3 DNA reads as TGTGCCAGCAGTGAGGCTTATACGCAGTATTTT.

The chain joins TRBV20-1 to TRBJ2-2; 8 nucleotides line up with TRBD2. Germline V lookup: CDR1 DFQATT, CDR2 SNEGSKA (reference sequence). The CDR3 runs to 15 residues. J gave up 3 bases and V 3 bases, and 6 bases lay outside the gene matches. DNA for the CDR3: TGCAGTGCTAGGGGAATGGGACTAGACACCGGGGAGCTGTTTTTT. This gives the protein CSARGMGLDTGELFF.

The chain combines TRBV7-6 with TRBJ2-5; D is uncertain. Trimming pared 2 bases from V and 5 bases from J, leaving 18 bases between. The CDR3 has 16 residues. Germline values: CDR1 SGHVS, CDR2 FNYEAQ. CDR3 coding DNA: TGTGCCAGCAGCTTAAGTGAGCGTCCGGACGGGGAGACCCAGTACTTC. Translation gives CASSLSERPDGETQYF.

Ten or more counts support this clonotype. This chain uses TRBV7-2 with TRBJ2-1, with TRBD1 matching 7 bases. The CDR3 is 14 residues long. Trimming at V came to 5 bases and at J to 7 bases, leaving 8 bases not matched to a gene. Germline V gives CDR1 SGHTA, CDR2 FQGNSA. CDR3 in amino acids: CASSTRQGTNEQFF. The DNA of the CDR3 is TGTGCCAGCAGCACCAGACAGGGTACGAATGAGCAGTTCTTC.

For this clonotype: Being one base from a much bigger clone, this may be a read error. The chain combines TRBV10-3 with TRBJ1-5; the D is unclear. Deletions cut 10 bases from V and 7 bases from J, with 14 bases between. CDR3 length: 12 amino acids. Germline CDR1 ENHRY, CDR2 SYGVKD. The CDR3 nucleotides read TGTGCCACCGGACTTGGAGGCCAGCCCCAGCATTTT. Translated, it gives CATGLGGQPQHF.

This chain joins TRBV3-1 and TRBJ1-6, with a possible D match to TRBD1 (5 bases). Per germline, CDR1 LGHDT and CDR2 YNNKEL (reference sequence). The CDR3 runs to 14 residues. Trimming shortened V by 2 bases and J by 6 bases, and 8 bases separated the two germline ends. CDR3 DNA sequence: TGTGCCAGCAGCCAACTGGGGGGTAATTCACCCCTCCACTTT. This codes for CASSQLGGNSPLHF.

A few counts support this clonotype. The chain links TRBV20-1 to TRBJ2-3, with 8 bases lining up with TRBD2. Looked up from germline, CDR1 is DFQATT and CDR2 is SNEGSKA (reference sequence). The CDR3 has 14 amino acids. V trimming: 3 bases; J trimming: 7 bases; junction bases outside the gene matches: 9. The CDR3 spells CSASEGLAGYTQYF. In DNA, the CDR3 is TGCAGTGCTAGCGAAGGACTAGCTGGCTATACGCAGTATTTT.

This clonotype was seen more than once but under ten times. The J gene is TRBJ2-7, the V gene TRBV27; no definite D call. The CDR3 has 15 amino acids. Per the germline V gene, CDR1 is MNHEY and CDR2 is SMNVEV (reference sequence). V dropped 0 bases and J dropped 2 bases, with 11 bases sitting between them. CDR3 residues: CASSLSGGPTYEQYF. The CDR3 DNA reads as TGTGCCAGCAGTTTATCTGGCGGCCCAACCTACGAGCAGTACTTC.

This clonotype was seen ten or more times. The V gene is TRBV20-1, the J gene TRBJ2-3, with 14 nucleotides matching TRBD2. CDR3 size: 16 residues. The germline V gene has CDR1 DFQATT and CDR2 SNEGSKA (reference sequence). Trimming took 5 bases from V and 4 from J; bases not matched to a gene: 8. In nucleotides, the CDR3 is TGCAGTGCTGGCGGGACTAGCGGGAGATGGGCAGATACGCAGTATTTT. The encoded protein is CSAGGTSGRWADTQYF.

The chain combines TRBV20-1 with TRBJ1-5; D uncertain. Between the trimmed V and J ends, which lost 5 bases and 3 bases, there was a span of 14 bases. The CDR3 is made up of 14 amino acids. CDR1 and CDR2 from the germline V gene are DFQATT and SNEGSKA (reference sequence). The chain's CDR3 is CSALSGPLNQPQHF. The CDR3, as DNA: TGCAGTGCTCTCTCCGGGCCCCTCAATCAGCCCCAGCATTTT.

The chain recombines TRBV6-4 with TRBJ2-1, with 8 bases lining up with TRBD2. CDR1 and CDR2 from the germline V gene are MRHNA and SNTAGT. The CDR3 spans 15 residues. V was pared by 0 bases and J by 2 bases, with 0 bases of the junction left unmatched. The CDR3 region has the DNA TGTGCCAGCAGTGACTCTAGCGGGACCTACAATGAGCAGTTCTTC. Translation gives CASSDSSGTYNEQFF.

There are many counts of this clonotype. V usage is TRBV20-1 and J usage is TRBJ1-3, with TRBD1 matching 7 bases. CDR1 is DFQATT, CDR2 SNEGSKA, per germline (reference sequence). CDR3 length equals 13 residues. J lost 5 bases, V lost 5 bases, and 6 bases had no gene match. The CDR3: CSAGRDSRNTIYF. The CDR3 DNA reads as TGCAGTGCTGGCCGGGACAGCCGAAACACCATATATTTT.

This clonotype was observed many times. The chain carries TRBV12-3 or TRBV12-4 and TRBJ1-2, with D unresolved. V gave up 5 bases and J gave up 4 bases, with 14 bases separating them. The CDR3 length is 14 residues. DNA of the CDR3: TGTGCCAGCAGTACTGTGGGCAGTCTCTATGGCTACACCTTC. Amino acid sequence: CASSTVGSLYGYTF.

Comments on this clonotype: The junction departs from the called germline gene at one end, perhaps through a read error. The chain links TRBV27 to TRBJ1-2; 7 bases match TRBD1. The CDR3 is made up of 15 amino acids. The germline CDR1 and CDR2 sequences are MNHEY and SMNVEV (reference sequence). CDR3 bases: TGTGCCAGCAGACTTACCTCGACAGGGTCTCGGGGCTACAACTTC. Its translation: CASRLTSTGSRGYNF.

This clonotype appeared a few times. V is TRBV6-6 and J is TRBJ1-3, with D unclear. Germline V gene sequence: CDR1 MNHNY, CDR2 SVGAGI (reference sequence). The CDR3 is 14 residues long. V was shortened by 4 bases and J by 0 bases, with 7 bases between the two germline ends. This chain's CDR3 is CASSSSLSGNTIYF. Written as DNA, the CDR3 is TGTGCCAGCAGTTCCTCGCTCTCTGGAAACACCATATATTTT.

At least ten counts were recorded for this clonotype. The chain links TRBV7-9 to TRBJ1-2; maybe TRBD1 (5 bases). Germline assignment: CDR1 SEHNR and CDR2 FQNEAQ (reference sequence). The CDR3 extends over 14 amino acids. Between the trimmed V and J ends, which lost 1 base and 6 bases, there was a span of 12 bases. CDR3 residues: CASSLVGRVDGYTF. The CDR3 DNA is TGTGCCAGCAGCTTAGTGGGCAGGGTCGATGGCTACACCTTC.

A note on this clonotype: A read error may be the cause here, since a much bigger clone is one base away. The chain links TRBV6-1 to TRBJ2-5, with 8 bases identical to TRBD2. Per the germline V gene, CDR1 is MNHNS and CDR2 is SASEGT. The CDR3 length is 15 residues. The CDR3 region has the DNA TGTGCCAGCAGTGAAGAAGCGGGGGCCTCAGAGGCCCAGTACTTC. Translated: CASSEEAGASEAQYF.

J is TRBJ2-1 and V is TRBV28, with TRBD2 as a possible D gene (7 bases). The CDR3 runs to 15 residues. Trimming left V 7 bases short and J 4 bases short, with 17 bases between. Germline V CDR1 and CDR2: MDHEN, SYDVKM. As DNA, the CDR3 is TGTGCCAGCACCGGGGGGCCTTTATCGTACAATGAGCAGTTCTTC. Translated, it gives CASTGGPLSYNEQFF. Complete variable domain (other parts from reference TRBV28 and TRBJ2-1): DVKVTQSSRYLVKRTGEKVFLECVQDMDHENMFWYRQDPGLGLRLIYFSYDVKMKEKGDIPEGYSVSREKKERFSLILESASTNQTSMYLCASTGGPLSYNEQFFGPGTRLTVL.

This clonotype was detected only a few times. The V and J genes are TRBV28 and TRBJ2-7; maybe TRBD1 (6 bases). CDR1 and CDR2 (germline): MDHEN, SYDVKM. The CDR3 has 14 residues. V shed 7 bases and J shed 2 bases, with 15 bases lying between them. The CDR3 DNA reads TGTGCCAGCATGGGGGCAGGGGCGGCCTACGAGCAGTACTTC. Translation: CASMGAGAAYEQYF.

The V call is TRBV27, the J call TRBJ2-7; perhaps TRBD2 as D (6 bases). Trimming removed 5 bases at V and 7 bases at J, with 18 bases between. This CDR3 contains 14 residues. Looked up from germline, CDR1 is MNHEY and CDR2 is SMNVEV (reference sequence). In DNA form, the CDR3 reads TGTGCCAGCAGTCCCGGGACCGGGGGTGGGGAGCAGTACTTC. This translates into CASSPGTGGGEQYF.

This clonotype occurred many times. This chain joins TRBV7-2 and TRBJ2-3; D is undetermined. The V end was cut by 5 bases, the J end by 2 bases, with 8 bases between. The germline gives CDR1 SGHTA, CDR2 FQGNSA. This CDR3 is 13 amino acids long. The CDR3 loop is CASSQSLTDTQYF. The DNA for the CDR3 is TGTGCCAGCAGCCAGAGTCTCACAGATACGCAGTATTTT. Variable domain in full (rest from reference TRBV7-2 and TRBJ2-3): GAGVSQSPSNKVTEKGKDVELRCDPISGHTALYWYRQSLGQGLEFLIYFQGNSAPDKSGLPSDRFSAERTGGSVSTLTIQRTQQEDSAVYLCASSQSLTDTQYFGPGTRLTVL.

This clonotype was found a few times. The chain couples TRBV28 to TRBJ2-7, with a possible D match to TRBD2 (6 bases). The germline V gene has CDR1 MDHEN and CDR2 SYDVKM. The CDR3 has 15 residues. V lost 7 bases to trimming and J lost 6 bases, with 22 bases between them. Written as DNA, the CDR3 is TGTGCCAGCAAAGGTGGGGGGAGCGATCTGGGCGAGCAGTACTTC. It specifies CASKGGGSDLGEQYF.

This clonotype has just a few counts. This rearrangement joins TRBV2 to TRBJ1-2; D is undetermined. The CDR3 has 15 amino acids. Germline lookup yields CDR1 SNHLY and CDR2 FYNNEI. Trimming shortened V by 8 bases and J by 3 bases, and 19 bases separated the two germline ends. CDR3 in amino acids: CASLTKKGAYYGYTF. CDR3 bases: TGTGCCAGCTTGACGAAAAAGGGAGCATACTATGGCTACACCTTC.

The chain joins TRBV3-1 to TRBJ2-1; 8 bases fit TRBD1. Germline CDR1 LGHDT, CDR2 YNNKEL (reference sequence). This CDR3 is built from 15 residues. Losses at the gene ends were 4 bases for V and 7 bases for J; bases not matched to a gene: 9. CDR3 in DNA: TGTGCCAGCAGCCCCGACAGGGGAATGGTGAATGAGCAGTTCTTC. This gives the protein CASSPDRGMVNEQFF.